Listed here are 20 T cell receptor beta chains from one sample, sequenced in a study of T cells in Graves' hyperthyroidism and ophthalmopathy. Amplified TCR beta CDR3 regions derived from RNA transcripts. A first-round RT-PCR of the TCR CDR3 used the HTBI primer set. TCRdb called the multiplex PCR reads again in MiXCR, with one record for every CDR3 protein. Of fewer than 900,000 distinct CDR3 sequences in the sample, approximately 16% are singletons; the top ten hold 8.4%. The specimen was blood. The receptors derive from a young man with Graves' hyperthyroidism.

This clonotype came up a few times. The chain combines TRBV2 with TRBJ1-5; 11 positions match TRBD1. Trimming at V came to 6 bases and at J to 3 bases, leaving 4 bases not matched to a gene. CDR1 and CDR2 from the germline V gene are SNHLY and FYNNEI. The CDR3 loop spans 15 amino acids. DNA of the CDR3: TGTGCCAGCAGCGGGACAGGGGGTTACAATCAGCCCCAGCATTTT. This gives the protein CASSGTGGYNQPQHF.

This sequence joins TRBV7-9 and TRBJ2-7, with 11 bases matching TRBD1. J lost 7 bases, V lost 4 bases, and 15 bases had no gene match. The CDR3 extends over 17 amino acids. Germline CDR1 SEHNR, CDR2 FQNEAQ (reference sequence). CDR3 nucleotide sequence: TGTGCCAGCAGCTCGGGACAGGGGGTGGGGTTGCGTTCGGAGCAGTACTTC. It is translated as CASSSGQGVGLRSEQYF.

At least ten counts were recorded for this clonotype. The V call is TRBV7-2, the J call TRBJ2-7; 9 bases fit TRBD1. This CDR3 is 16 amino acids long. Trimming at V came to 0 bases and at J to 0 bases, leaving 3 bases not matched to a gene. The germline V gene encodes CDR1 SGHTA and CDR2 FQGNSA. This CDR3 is CASSLASGQGSYEQYF. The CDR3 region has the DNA TGTGCCAGCAGCTTAGCGTCGGGACAGGGCTCCTACGAGCAGTACTTC.

The CDR3 DNA sequence: TGTGCCAGCAGCACCCCCGGGGGGGGTCCAGGGACCCAGTACTTC. It specifies CASSTPGGGPGTQYF. The chain has TRBV7-3 and TRBJ2-5; the match to TRBD2 covers 8 bases. The CDR3 contains 15 residues. V shed 5 bases, J shed 7 bases, and the junction held 12 bases outside the gene matches. Looked up from germline, CDR1 is SGHTA and CDR2 is FQGTGA. The complete variable domain, with remaining parts taken from reference TRBV7-3 and TRBJ2-5, reads GAGVSQTPSNKVTEKGKYVELRCDPISGHTALYWYRQSLGQGPEFLIYFQGTGAADDSGLPNDRFFAVRPEGSVSTLKIQRTERGDSAVYLCASSTPGGGPGTQYFGPGTRLLVL.

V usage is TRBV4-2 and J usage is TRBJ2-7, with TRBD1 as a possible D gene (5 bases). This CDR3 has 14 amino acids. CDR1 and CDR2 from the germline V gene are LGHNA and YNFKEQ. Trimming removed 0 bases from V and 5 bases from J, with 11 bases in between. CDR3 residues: CASSQDHRSDEQYF. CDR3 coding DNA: TGTGCCAGCAGCCAAGATCACAGGTCCGACGAGCAGTACTTC.

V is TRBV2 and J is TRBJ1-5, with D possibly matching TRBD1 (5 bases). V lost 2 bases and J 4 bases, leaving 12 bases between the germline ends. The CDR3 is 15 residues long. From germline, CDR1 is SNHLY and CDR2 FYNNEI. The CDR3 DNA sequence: TGTGCCAGCAGTGAAACGGGGCGGGGAAATCAGCCCCAGCATTTT. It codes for CASSETGRGNQPQHF.

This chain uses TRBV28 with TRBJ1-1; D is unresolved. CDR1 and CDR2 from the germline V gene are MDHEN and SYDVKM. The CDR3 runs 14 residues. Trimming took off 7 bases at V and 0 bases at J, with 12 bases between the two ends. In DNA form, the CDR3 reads TGTGCCAGCACCCTACCTGGGCTGAACACTGAAGCTTTCTTT. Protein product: CASTLPGLNTEAFF.

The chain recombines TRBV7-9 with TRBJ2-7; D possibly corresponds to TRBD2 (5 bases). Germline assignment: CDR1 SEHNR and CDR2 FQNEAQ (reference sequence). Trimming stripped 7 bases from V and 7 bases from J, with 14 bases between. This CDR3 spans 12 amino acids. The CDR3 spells CASTFLPGEQYF. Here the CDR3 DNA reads TGTGCCAGCACCTTTCTCCCGGGAGAGCAGTACTTC.

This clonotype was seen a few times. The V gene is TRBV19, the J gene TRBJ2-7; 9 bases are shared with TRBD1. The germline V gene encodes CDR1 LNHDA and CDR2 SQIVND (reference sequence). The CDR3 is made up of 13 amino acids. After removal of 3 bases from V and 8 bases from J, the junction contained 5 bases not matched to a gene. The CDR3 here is CASSIDTGGKQYF. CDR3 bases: TGTGCCAGTAGTATTGACACAGGGGGCAAGCAGTACTTC.

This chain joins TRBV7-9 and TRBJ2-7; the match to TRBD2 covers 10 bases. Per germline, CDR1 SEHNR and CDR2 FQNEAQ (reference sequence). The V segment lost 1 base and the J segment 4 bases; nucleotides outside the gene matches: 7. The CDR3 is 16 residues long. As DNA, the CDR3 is TGTGCCAGCAGCTTAGAGAGCACTAGCGGGACATACGAGCAGTACTTC. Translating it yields CASSLESTSGTYEQYF.

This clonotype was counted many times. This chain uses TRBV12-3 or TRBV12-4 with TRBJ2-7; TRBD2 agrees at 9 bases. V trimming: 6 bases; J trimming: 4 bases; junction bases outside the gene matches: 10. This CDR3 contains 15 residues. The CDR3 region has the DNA TGTGCCAGCAGCCTTACAGCGGGAGGACCGTACGAGCAGTACTTC. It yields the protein CASSLTAGGPYEQYF.

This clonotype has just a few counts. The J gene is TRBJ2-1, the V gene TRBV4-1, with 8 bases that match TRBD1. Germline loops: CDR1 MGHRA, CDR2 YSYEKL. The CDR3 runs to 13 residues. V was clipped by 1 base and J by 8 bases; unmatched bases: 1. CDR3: CASSQAGGDEQFF. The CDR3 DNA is TGCGCCAGCAGCCAAGCAGGGGGCGATGAGCAGTTCTTC.

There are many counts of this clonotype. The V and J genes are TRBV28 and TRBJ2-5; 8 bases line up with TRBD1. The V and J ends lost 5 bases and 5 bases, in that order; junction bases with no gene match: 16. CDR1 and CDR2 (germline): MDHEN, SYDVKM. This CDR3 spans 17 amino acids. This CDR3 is CASSDSRGLGSWETQYF. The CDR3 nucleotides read TGTGCCAGCAGTGATAGCAGGGGGCTGGGCTCGTGGGAGACCCAGTACTTC. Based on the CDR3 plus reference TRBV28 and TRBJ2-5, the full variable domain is DVKVTQSSRYLVKRTGEKVFLECVQDMDHENMFWYRQDPGLGLRLIYFSYDVKMKEKGDIPEGYSVSREKKERFSLILESASTNQTSMYLCASSDSRGLGSWETQYFGPGTRLLVL.

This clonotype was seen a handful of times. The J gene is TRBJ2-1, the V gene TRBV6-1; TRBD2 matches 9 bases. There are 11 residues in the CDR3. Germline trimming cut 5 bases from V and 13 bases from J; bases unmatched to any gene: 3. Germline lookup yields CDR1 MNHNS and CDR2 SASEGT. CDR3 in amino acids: CASSTGTSQFF. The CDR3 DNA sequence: TGTGCCAGCAGTACCGGGACTAGCCAGTTCTTC.

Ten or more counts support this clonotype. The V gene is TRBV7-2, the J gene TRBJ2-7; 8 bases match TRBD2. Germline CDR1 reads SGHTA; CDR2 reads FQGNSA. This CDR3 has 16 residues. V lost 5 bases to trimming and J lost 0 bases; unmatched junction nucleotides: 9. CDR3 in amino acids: CASSTSALAASYEQYF. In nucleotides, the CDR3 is TGTGCCAGCAGCACTTCAGCACTAGCGGCCTCCTACGAGCAGTACTTC. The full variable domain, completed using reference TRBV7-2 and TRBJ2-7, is GAGVSQSPSNKVTEKGKDVELRCDPISGHTALYWYRQSLGQGLEFLIYFQGNSAPDKSGLPSDRFSAERTGGSVSTLTIQRTQQEDSAVYLCASSTSALAASYEQYFGPGTRLTVT.

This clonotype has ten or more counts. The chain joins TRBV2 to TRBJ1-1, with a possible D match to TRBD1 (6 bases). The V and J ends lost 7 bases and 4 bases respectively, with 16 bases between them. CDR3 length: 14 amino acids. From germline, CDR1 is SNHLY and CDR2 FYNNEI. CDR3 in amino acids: CASIQQGASTEAFF. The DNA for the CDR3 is TGTGCCAGCATCCAACAGGGAGCGAGCACTGAAGCTTTCTTT.

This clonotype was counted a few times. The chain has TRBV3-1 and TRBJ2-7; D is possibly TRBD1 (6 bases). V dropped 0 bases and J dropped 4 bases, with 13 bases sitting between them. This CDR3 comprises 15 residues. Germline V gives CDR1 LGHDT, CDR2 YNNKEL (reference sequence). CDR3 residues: CASSQERTARYEQYF. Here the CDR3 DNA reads TGTGCCAGCAGCCAAGAGAGGACAGCCAGATACGAGCAGTACTTC.

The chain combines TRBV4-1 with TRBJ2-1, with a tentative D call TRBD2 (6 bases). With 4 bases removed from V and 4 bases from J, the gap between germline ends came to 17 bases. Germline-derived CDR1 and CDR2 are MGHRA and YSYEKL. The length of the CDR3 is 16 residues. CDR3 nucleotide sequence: TGCGCCAGCAGCCTCATGGGGCCCGGGACTTACAATGAGCAGTTCTTC. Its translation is CASSLMGPGTYNEQFF.

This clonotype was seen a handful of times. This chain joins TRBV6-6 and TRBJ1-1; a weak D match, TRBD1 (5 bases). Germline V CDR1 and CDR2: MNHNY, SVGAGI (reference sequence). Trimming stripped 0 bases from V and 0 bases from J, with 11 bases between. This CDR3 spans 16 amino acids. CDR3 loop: CASSYSTGTVNTEAFF. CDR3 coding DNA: TGTGCCAGCAGTTACTCGACCGGGACGGTGAACACTGAAGCTTTCTTT.

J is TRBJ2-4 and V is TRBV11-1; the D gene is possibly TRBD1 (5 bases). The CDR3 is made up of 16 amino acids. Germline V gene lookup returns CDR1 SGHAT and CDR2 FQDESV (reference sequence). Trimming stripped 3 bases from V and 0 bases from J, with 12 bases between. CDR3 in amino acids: CASSFGQGLAKNIQYF. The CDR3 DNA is TGTGCCAGCAGCTTTGGGCAGGGCCTAGCCAAAAACATTCAGTACTTC.